Presented here are 19 T cell receptor beta chains from one specimen sequenced in a study of T cell responses to AZD1222 COVID-19 vaccine. TCRdb keeps only in-frame clones here, not all; method: immunoSEQ multiplex PCR. Of over 140,000 clones listed, roughly 90% are singletons. Source: peripheral blood, taken on day 0 of AZD1222 vaccination. Source of these receptors: an adult in good health.

This clone appeared a single time. The gene calls are TRBV11-2 and TRBJ1-5, with D unresolved. CDR1 is SGHAT and CDR2 is FQNNGV in the germline V gene. Trimming stripped 2 bases from V and 1 base from J, with 9 bases between. This CDR3 has 15 amino acids. The CDR3, as DNA: TGTGCCAGCAGCTTATCTGCGGCCAGCAATCAGCCCCAGCATTTT. Encoded protein: CASSLSAASNQPQHF.

The chain carries TRBV19 and TRBJ1-3, with a possible D match to TRBD1 (6 bases). Looked up from germline, CDR1 is LNHDA and CDR2 is SQIVND (reference sequence). The V end was cut by 6 bases, the J end by 0 bases, with 18 bases between. The CDR3 has 17 amino acids. In DNA, the CDR3 is TGTGCCAGTAGGGCACAGGCAGGGGCTGACTCTGGAAACACCATATATTTT. Amino acid sequence: CASRAQAGADSGNTIYF.

The rearrangement joins TRBV2 to TRBJ1-5; D remains ambiguous. Germline CDR1 is SNHLY and CDR2 is FYNNEI. The CDR3 runs 15 residues. V was pared by 2 bases and J by 4 bases, with 12 bases between. For the CDR3, the DNA is TGTGCCAGCAGTGAATGGGCAGAGCTTAATCAGCCCCAGCATTTT. It is translated as CASSEWAELNQPQHF.

This clone was observed a handful of times. J is TRBJ2-7 and V is TRBV6-5; D is unclear. V lost 5 bases, J lost 3 bases, and 11 bases lay in between. The CDR3 loop spans 13 amino acids. Per the germline V gene, CDR1 is MNHEY and CDR2 is SVGAGI. The CDR3 nucleotides are TGTGCCAGCAGTCGCCTGGACCGCTACGAGCAGTACTTC. Translated: CASSRLDRYEQYF.

This clone appeared once. The V gene is TRBV2, the J gene TRBJ1-5; D remains unclear. The CDR3 loop spans 14 amino acids. Per germline, CDR1 SNHLY and CDR2 FYNNEI. Trimming pared 7 bases from V and 0 bases from J, leaving 10 bases between. CDR3 protein: CASKPGYSNQPQHF. The CDR3 DNA sequence: TGTGCCAGCAAGCCGGGATATAGCAATCAGCCCCAGCATTTT.

V is TRBV12-3 or TRBV12-4 and J is TRBJ1-5; D is undetermined. Trimming took off 3 bases at V and 7 bases at J, with 10 bases between the two ends. CDR3 length: 13 residues. The CDR3 DNA reads TGTGCCAGCAGTTTCGCCAGTAACCAGCCCCAGCATTTT. Its translation: CASSFASNQPQHF.

The count of this clone is one. The chain couples TRBV7-9 to TRBJ1-5; 10 bases agree with TRBD1. Trimming removed 5 bases from V and 6 bases from J; junction bases left unmatched: 4. The CDR3 loop spans 14 amino acids. Germline V gene data show CDR1 as SEHNR and CDR2 as FQNEAQ (reference sequence). The CDR3 DNA follows: TGTGCCAGCAGCCGGACAGGGGGGTCTCAGCCCCAGCATTTT. This translates into CASSRTGGSQPQHF. Looking up the rest from reference TRBV7-9 and TRBJ1-5 gives the full variable domain: DTGVSQNPRHKITKRGQNVTFRCDPISEHNRLYWYRQTLGQGPEFLTYFQNEAQLEKSRLLSDRFSAERPKGSFSTLEIQRTEQGDSAMYLCASSRTGGSQPQHFGDGTRLSIL.

V gene TRBV9 combines with J gene TRBJ1-4; TRBD1 is a possible D gene (6 bases). Trimming removed 7 bases from V and 4 bases from J, with 14 bases in between. Germline-derived CDR1 and CDR2 are SGDLS and YYNGEE. The CDR3 has 14 amino acids. CDR3 DNA sequence: TGTGCCAGCCCGCCGACAGGAGTTAATGAAAAACTGTTTTTT. This gives the protein CASPPTGVNEKLFF.

J is TRBJ2-5 and V is TRBV5-1, with a tentative D call TRBD1 (6 bases). V lost 1 base and J 3 bases, leaving 13 bases between the germline ends. This CDR3 is 15 amino acids long. Germline CDR1 SGHRS, CDR2 YFSETQ. The CDR3: CASSLILGGEETQYF. The CDR3 DNA reads TGCGCCAGCAGCTTGATTTTAGGGGGTGAAGAGACCCAGTACTTC.

Only one count was recorded for this clone. The genes are TRBV3-1 (or the pseudogene TRBV3-2) and TRBJ2-4, with 10 bases matching TRBD2. This CDR3 has 17 amino acids. The germline gives CDR1 LGHDT, CDR2 YNNKEL (reference sequence). The ends lost 3 bases at V and 0 bases at J; junction bases unmatched: 5. The CDR3 coding sequence is TGTGCCAGCAGCCATGTAGCGGGAGGAATAGCCAAAAACATTCAGTACTTC. Its protein is CASSHVAGGIAKNIQYF.

The chain carries TRBV27 and TRBJ1-5; D gene unclear. Trimming stripped 2 bases from V and 0 bases from J, with 5 bases between. The CDR3 contains 14 residues. Germline CDR1 is MNHEY and CDR2 is SMNVEV (reference sequence). The CDR3 DNA follows: TGTGCCAGCAGTTTAGTATATAGCAATCAGCCCCAGCATTTT. As protein: CASSLVYSNQPQHF.

The sample holds a few counts of this clone. V usage is TRBV4-2 and J usage is TRBJ2-7, with 8 bases identical to TRBD2. V trimming: 0 bases; J trimming: 4 bases; junction bases outside the gene matches: 8. This CDR3 spans 16 amino acids. Germline loops: CDR1 LGHNA, CDR2 YNFKEQ. CDR3 sequence: CASSQEGSGTVYEQYF. CDR3 in DNA: TGTGCCAGCAGCCAAGAGGGTAGCGGGACCGTATACGAGCAGTACTTC.

The CDR3 sequence is CASSLGGAAPTYEQYF. The CDR3 DNA is TGTGCCAGCAGTTTAGGGGGGGCAGCTCCAACCTACGAGCAGTACTTC. The J gene is TRBJ2-7, the V gene TRBV28; D perhaps matches TRBD2 (7 bases). The CDR3 runs to 16 residues. Trimming stripped 2 bases from V and 2 bases from J, with 16 bases between. The germline V gene encodes CDR1 MDHEN and CDR2 SYDVKM.

The V and J genes are TRBV2 and TRBJ2-7; 11 nucleotides match TRBD2. The ends lost 6 bases at V and 3 bases at J; junction bases unmatched: 4. Germline lookup yields CDR1 SNHLY and CDR2 FYNNEI. The CDR3 spans 14 residues. CDR3 in DNA: TGTGCCAGCAGCACCGGGACTAGCGGCTACGAGCAGTACTTC. As protein: CASSTGTSGYEQYF.

As concerns this clone: Different DNA sequences within this sample yield the same CDR3. The CDR3 reads CSVANTEAFF. The DNA of the CDR3 is TGCAGCGTTGCAAACACTGAAGCTTTCTTT. The chain has TRBV29-1 and TRBJ1-1, with D unclear. The V and J ends lost 4 bases and 2 bases respectively, with 2 bases between them. CDR1 is SQVTM and CDR2 is ANQGSEA in the germline V gene. This CDR3 region has 10 residues.

The gene calls are TRBV5-1 and TRBJ2-7, with D perhaps being TRBD1 or TRBD2 (8 bases each). This CDR3 is 17 amino acids long. The germline V gene encodes CDR1 SGHRS and CDR2 YFSETQ. V was trimmed by 4 bases and J by 6 bases, leaving 26 bases between them. The CDR3, as DNA: TGCGCCAGCAGCCCGGCGCGGGGGGTAGGGACAGGCCTCGAGCAGTACTTC. It codes for CASSPARGVGTGLEQYF.

This rearrangement joins TRBV27 to TRBJ2-1; no firm D call. The CDR3 contains 15 residues. Trimming took 3 bases from V and 4 from J, leaving 13 bases between them. Germline V gene data show CDR1 as MNHEY and CDR2 as SMNVEV (reference sequence). In DNA, the CDR3 is TGTGCCAGCAGTTTCCGGAGAGAAGCTTACAATGAGCAGTTCTTC. It codes for CASSFRREAYNEQFF.

The V and J genes are TRBV12-3 or TRBV12-4 and TRBJ2-5; TRBD1 agrees at 8 bases. This CDR3 has 13 residues. Losses at the gene ends were 6 bases for V and 5 bases for J; bases not matched to a gene: 5. The CDR3 nucleotides read TGTGCCAGCAGCCGCGACAGGGGTGAGACCCAGTACTTC. Its protein is CASSRDRGETQYF.

The chain links TRBV7-9 to TRBJ2-3; 15 nucleotides line up with TRBD2. V shed 5 bases, J shed 4 bases, and the junction held 10 bases outside the gene matches. This CDR3 region has 18 residues. Germline V gene data show CDR1 as SEHNR and CDR2 as FQNEAQ (reference sequence). The DNA of the CDR3 is TGTGCCAGCAGCCGGACTAGCGGGAGGGCACAACTTCCAGATACGCAGTATTTT. As protein: CASSRTSGRAQLPDTQYF.